Following are 28 T cell receptor beta chains from one sample sequenced in a study of glioma-infiltrating T cells. The iRepertoire nested amplicon-rescue multiplex PCR amplified TCR alpha and beta CDR3s from RNA. TCRdb passed the multiplex PCR reads through MiXCR, listing each CDR3 protein once. This sample carries 4,500 to 7,000 distinct CDR3 sequences, nearly 45% of them seen once, and the ten largest clones take approximately 24%. Sequencing used glioma tissue, nonneoplastic brain tissue, or PBMCs (not recorded which). The source is a human donor with low-grade glioma or glioblastoma, undergoing nonglioma brain surgery, or in good health (not recorded which).

This rearrangement joins TRBV20-1 to TRBJ2-1; 12 nucleotides line up with TRBD2. V lost 0 bases, J lost 15 bases, and 9 bases stayed unmatched. The CDR3 is made up of 14 amino acids. Germline values: CDR1 DFQATT, CDR2 SNEGSKA (reference sequence). The CDR3 loop is CSARDPGTSGPPFF. CDR3 coding DNA: TGCAGTGCTAGAGATCCCGGGACTAGCGGGCCCCCGTTCTTC.

This clonotype appeared many times. This chain uses TRBV12-3 or TRBV12-4 with TRBJ2-3; D may match TRBD1 or TRBD2 (5 bases each). CDR3 size: 15 residues. Trimming pared 3 bases from V and 5 bases from J, leaving 15 bases between. The CDR3 region is CASSLVGARGDTQYF. In DNA, the CDR3 is TGTGCCAGCAGTTTGGTGGGAGCTAGGGGAGATACGCAGTATTTT.

The V gene is TRBV5-1, the J gene TRBJ2-3, with 10 nucleotides matching TRBD2. Losses at the gene ends were 4 bases for V and 1 base for J; bases not matched to a gene: 15. The CDR3 runs to 19 residues. The germline CDR1 and CDR2 sequences are SGHRS and YFSETQ. The CDR3 reads CASSTPGRGLADGTDTQYF. Here the CDR3 DNA reads TGCGCCAGCAGCACCCCAGGACGTGGACTAGCGGATGGCACAGATACGCAGTATTTT.

The table lists this clonotype with many counts. The chain has TRBV12-3 or TRBV12-4 and TRBJ1-3; TRBD1 is a possible D gene (5 bases). This CDR3 has 15 residues. The germline V and J ends were trimmed by 5 bases and 0 bases, with 11 bases remaining between them. The CDR3 DNA follows: TGTGCCAGCAGTCGTTCAGGGATCTCTGGAAACACCATATATTTT. Translation: CASSRSGISGNTIYF.

This clonotype was seen a few times. V usage is TRBV30 and J usage is TRBJ2-1; 7 bases match TRBD2. V shed 2 bases, J shed 9 bases, and the junction held 1 base outside the gene matches. This CDR3 has 11 residues. The V gene's germline CDR1 is GTSNPN and CDR2 SVGIG (reference sequence). The DNA of the CDR3 is TGTGCCTGGAGTTCGGGAGGTGAGCAGTTCTTC. Amino acids: CAWSSGGEQFF.

This clonotype was seen at least ten times. This chain joins TRBV6-1 and TRBJ2-2; 10 nucleotides match TRBD2. The V segment lost 5 bases and the J segment 7 bases; nucleotides outside the gene matches: 10. Germline lookup yields CDR1 MNHNS and CDR2 SASEGT. The CDR3 extends over 16 amino acids. CDR3 region: CASSQSGTSVIGELFF. The CDR3 coding sequence is TGTGCCAGCAGTCAGTCCGGGACTAGCGTAATCGGGGAGCTGTTTTTT.

The rearrangement links TRBV6-6 to TRBJ1-6; a possible D gene is TRBD1 (6 bases). Trimming pared 6 bases from V and 7 bases from J, leaving 16 bases between. The CDR3 runs 15 residues. Germline V lookup: CDR1 MNHNY, CDR2 SVGAGI (reference sequence). In DNA form, the CDR3 reads TGTGCCAGCAGACGTCTCACAGGGTCCAATTCACCCCTCCACTTT. The encoded protein is CASRRLTGSNSPLHF.

Within the sample, this clonotype is large (0.1 to 1%). V is TRBV20-1 and J is TRBJ2-1, with 10 bases that match TRBD2. V dropped 5 bases and J dropped 10; count of bases not matched to a gene: 8. The CDR3 runs to 13 residues. Germline CDR1 and CDR2: DFQATT and SNEGSKA (reference sequence). The CDR3 is CSAPGLADLEQFF. CDR3 DNA: TGCAGTGCTCCCGGACTAGCGGACCTAGAGCAGTTCTTC.

This clonotype was counted many times. V and J are TRBV12-3 or TRBV12-4 and TRBJ1-5; weak D call: TRBD1 (5 bases). V lost 4 bases and J 4 bases, leaving 20 bases between the germline ends. The CDR3 runs 17 residues. The CDR3 here is CASSYYSISWGNQPQHF. CDR3 in DNA: TGTGCCAGCAGTTATTACAGTATATCTTGGGGGAATCAGCCCCAGCATTTT.

The rearrangement links TRBV9 to TRBJ2-5, with a possible D match to TRBD2 (5 bases). The V and J ends lost 2 bases and 2 bases respectively, with 10 bases between them. CDR1 SGDLS and CDR2 YYNGEE come from the germline V gene. The CDR3 has 14 amino acids. The CDR3 sequence: CASSVDSGQETQYF. CDR3 in DNA: TGTGCCAGCAGCGTTGACTCGGGGCAAGAGACCCAGTACTTC.

The gene calls are TRBV6-2 or TRBV6-3 and TRBJ1-1; no reliable D call. Trimming took 0 bases from V and 0 from J, leaving 11 bases between them. Germline V gene data show CDR1 as MNHEY and CDR2 as SVGEGT. There are 16 residues in the CDR3. The chain's CDR3 is CASSYSPQTLNTEAFF. CDR3 coding DNA: TGTGCCAGCAGTTACTCCCCCCAGACGCTGAACACTGAAGCTTTCTTT.

This rearrangement joins TRBV20-1 to TRBJ2-1, with 11 bases aligning to TRBD2. This CDR3 spans 15 amino acids. The J segment lost 6 bases and the V segment lost 0 bases, leaving 4 bases of the junction unmatched. Germline V CDR1 and CDR2: DFQATT, SNEGSKA (reference sequence). The CDR3: CSARDIGTSGNEQFF. The CDR3 region has the DNA TGCAGTGCTAGAGATATTGGGACTAGCGGCAATGAGCAGTTCTTC.

The rearrangement uses TRBV27 and TRBJ2-7, with D possibly matching TRBD2 (6 bases). The CDR3 consists of 12 residues. V was cut by 10 bases and J by 0 bases, with 10 bases left in between. The germline V gene has CDR1 MNHEY and CDR2 SMNVEV (reference sequence). Written as DNA, the CDR3 is TGTGCCATATCGACTAGCTCCTACGAGCAGTACTTC. Protein product: CAISTSSYEQYF.

DNA of the CDR3: TGTGCCAGCGAGCCCAGGGGGAGCACAGATACGCAGTATTTT. It codes for CASEPRGSTDTQYF. The chain is built from TRBV3-1 and TRBJ2-3, with 7 bases aligning to TRBD1. The CDR3 spans 14 residues. Losses at the gene ends were 8 bases for V and 0 bases for J; bases not matched to a gene: 5. Per the germline V gene, CDR1 is LGHDT and CDR2 is YNNKEL (reference sequence).

There are many counts of this clonotype. The chain links TRBV2 to TRBJ1-3; 9 nucleotides line up with TRBD1. V shed 5 bases, J shed 5 bases, and the junction held 4 bases outside the gene matches. Germline CDR1 and CDR2: SNHLY and FYNNEI. The CDR3 length is 14 residues. The chain's CDR3 is CASSFDRGRNTIYF. For the CDR3, the DNA is TGTGCCAGCAGTTTCGACAGGGGGAGAAACACCATATATTTT.

This sequence joins TRBV7-6 and TRBJ1-5; D gene uncertain. V was clipped by 2 bases and J by 5 bases, with 10 bases between them. Germline CDR1 reads SGHVS; CDR2 reads FNYEAQ. This CDR3 contains 14 residues. In DNA form, the CDR3 reads TGTGCCAGCAGCTTAACCGATGAGGATCAGCCCCAGCATTTT. Its translation is CASSLTDEDQPQHF.

This clonotype was counted a few times. The chain links TRBV27 to TRBJ1-1; no reliable D call. Germline-derived CDR1 and CDR2 are MNHEY and SMNVEV (reference sequence). CDR3 size: 13 residues. The V end was cut by 6 bases, the J end by 1 base, with 9 bases between. Here the CDR3 reads CASSWTANTEAFF. DNA of the CDR3: TGTGCCAGCAGCTGGACGGCGAACACTGAAGCTTTCTTT.

The chain carries TRBV6-6 and TRBJ1-5; D remains ambiguous. This CDR3 is 13 amino acids long. Germline assignment: CDR1 MNHNY and CDR2 SVGAGI (reference sequence). V lost 0 bases to trimming and J lost 5 bases, with 5 bases between them. Written as DNA, the CDR3 is TGTGCCAGCAGTTACTCGGGGTATCAGCCCCAGCATTTT. Translated: CASSYSGYQPQHF.

V is TRBV27 and J is TRBJ2-1, with TRBD2 matching 9 bases. CDR3 length equals 14 residues. J gave up 9 bases and V 5 bases, and 8 bases lay outside the gene matches. Germline V lookup: CDR1 MNHEY, CDR2 SMNVEV (reference sequence). The CDR3 DNA follows: TGTGCCAGCAGTATAACTAGCGGGTTAGGTGAGCAGTTCTTC. Translating gives CASSITSGLGEQFF.

This clonotype is medium-sized within its sample. The rearrangement uses TRBV6-6 and TRBJ2-1; D gene unclear. Per germline, CDR1 MNHNY and CDR2 SVGAGI (reference sequence). This CDR3 region has 15 residues. Trimming took off 0 bases at V and 2 bases at J, with 8 bases between the two ends. The CDR3 nucleotides are TGTGCCAGCAGTTACTCATCGAAGACCTACAATGAGCAGTTCTTC. This codes for CASSYSSKTYNEQFF.

Within the sample, this clonotype is medium-sized. V is TRBV20-1 and J is TRBJ1-5; D may be TRBD1 (5 bases). This CDR3 region has 14 residues. V was pared by 0 bases and J by 6 bases, with 12 bases between. Germline V lookup: CDR1 DFQATT, CDR2 SNEGSKA (reference sequence). The CDR3 nucleotides are TGCAGTGCTAGAGATCCGGGGACGGGTCAGCCCCAGCATTTT. Its protein is CSARDPGTGQPQHF.

The genes are TRBV6-5 and TRBJ2-1, with D perhaps matching TRBD1 or TRBD2 (5 bases each). With 1 base removed from V and 4 bases from J, the gap between germline ends came to 20 bases. The CDR3 loop spans 18 amino acids. Germline V gene sequence: CDR1 MNHEY, CDR2 SVGAGI. This CDR3 reads CASSYLPSPGGGYNEQFF. The CDR3 DNA is TGTGCCAGCAGTTACTTGCCCAGCCCCGGTGGGGGTTACAATGAGCAGTTCTTC.

This clonotype has just one count. This chain links TRBV27 with TRBJ1-2, with D possibly being TRBD1 (6 bases). The CDR3 loop spans 15 amino acids. The germline V gene has CDR1 MNHEY and CDR2 SMNVEV (reference sequence). V was pared by 2 bases and J by 6 bases, with 16 bases between. The CDR3 nucleotides are TGTGCCAGCAGTTTAAACAGGGACCGGGGAGATGGCTACACCTTC. Its protein product is CASSLNRDRGDGYTF.

The gene calls are TRBV6-1 and TRBJ1-5; D possibly corresponds to TRBD1 (6 bases). Germline V gene lookup returns CDR1 MNHNS and CDR2 SASEGT. The CDR3 runs to 15 residues. Trimming left V 7 bases short and J 1 base short, with 14 bases between. CDR3 in amino acids: CASIKGGGSNQPQHF. The CDR3, as DNA: TGTGCCAGCATCAAAGGGGGGGGGAGCAATCAGCCCCAGCATTTT.

The rearrangement uses TRBV7-2 and TRBJ1-1, with D unresolved. This CDR3 comprises 13 residues. Germline assignment: CDR1 SGHTA and CDR2 FQGNSA. As DNA, the CDR3 is TGTGTTAGCAGCTTATACGAGAACACTGAAGCTTTCTTT. It translates to CVSSLYENTEAFF.

The genes are TRBV7-9 and TRBJ2-7; 7 positions match TRBD2. Germline V gene sequence: CDR1 SEHNR, CDR2 FQNEAQ (reference sequence). This CDR3 is built from 13 residues. The V gene end was trimmed by 3 bases and the J gene end by 5 bases; junction bases not matched to a gene: 4. CDR3: CASSLRGTDEQYF. The CDR3 DNA follows: TGTGCCAGCAGCTTGCGGGGGACGGACGAGCAGTACTTC.

The chain couples TRBV20-1 to TRBJ2-3; D might be TRBD1 (6 bases). The V and J ends lost 7 bases and 5 bases respectively, with 19 bases between them. Germline CDR1 and CDR2: DFQATT and SNEGSKA (reference sequence). CDR3 length equals 14 residues. The CDR3 loop reads CSGLTGRAVDTQYF. The CDR3 DNA is TGCAGTGGTTTGACAGGCCGAGCGGTAGATACGCAGTATTTT.

This clonotype was counted many times. The rearrangement joins TRBV12-3 or TRBV12-4 to TRBJ2-3; no firm D call. Trimming took off 1 base at V and 2 bases at J, with 10 bases between the two ends. The CDR3 covers 15 residues. This chain's CDR3 is CASSLGRTNTDTQYF. The CDR3 DNA sequence: TGTGCCAGCAGTTTAGGGAGAACCAACACAGATACGCAGTATTTT.